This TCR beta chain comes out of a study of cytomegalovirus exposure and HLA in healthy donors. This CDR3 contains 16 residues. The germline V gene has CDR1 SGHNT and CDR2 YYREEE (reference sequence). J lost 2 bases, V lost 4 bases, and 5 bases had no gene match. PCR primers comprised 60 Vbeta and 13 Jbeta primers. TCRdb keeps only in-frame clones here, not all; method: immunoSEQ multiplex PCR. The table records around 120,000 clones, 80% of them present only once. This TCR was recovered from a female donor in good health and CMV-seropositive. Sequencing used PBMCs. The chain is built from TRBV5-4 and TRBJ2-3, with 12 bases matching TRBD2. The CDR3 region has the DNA TGTGCCAGCAGCAAAGGACTAGCGGGGTTCACAGATACGCAGTATTTT. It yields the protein CASSKGLAGFTDTQYF. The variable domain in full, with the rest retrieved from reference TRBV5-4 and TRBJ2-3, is ETGVTQSPTHLIKTRGQQVTLRCSSQSGHNTVSWYQQALGQGPQFIFQYYREEENGRGNFPPRFSGLQFPNYSSELNVNALELDDSALYLCASSKGLAGFTDTQYFGPGTRLTVL.